Listed here are 31 T cell receptor beta chains from one sample, sequenced in a study of T cells in women clearing cervical HPV infection. TCRdb keeps only in-frame clones here, not all; method: immunoSEQ multiplex PCR. Recorded here are approximately 39,000 clones; the top ten clones represent 1.5% to 2%. Sequencing was done on a sample of blood buffy coat. These receptors were taken from a woman aged 18 to 69 with a cervical HPV16 infection that either progressed to CIN3+ or cleared (not recorded which).

For this clone: The read falls 3 residues short of the CDR3 end, and the missing part is taken from the germline J gene. This sequence joins TRBV18 and TRBJ1-2; possible D gene TRBD1, 6 bases. This CDR3 comprises 12 residues. Germline CDR1 KGHSH, CDR2 LQKENI. The CDR3 DNA, read in part, is TGTGCCAGCTCATCCAACAGGGACGAC. Translated, it gives CASSSNRDD. From start to end, the CDR3 is CASSSNRDDYTF. Looking up the rest from reference TRBV18 and TRBJ1-2 gives the full variable domain: NAGVMQNPRHLVRRRGQEARLRCSPMKGHSHVYWYRQLPEEGLKFMVYLQKENIIDESGMPKERFSAEFPKEGPSILRIQQVVRGDSAAYFCASSSNRDDYTFGSGTRLTVV.

Concerning this clone: The sequence runs out 3 residues before the end of the CDR3; the remainder is reconstructed from the germline J gene. The chain has TRBV2 and TRBJ2-3; D uncertain. Germline loops: CDR1 SNHLY, CDR2 FYNNEI. The CDR3 sequence is 12 residues long. The DNA read from the CDR3 is TGTGCCAGCAGTCTCCAGCCACAGCCG. Translating gives CASSLQPQP. From start to end, the CDR3 is CASSLQPQPQYF.

Comments on this clone: The read ends 3 residues before the CDR3 terminus; that terminus is restored from the germline J gene. The chain has TRBV20-1 and TRBJ2-1; a weak D match, TRBD1 (6 bases). This CDR3 region has 16 residues. Trimming took off 3 bases at V and 0 bases at J, with 15 bases between the two ends. Germline CDR1 DFQATT, CDR2 SNEGSKA (reference sequence). The CDR3 bases that were read are TGCAGTGCTAGTAAGTGGGACACCATCTCCTACAATGAG. Protein product: CSASKWDTISYNE. Given in full, the CDR3 is CSASKWDTISYNEQFF.

Worth noting for this clone: The read terminates 3 residues ahead of where the CDR3 ends, so the germline J gene completes it. The chain joins TRBV28 to TRBJ2-1; 7 nucleotides agree with TRBD2. The J segment lost 4 bases and the V segment lost 10 bases, leaving 10 bases of the junction unmatched. Germline CDR1 MDHEN, CDR2 SYDVKM. The CDR3 is 14 amino acids. The CDR3 DNA, read in part, is TGTGCCACCACCGCGGGGAGGGTTTACAATGAG. Translation gives CATTAGRVYNE. The whole CDR3 region reads CATTAGRVYNEQFF. The complete variable domain, with remaining parts taken from reference TRBV28 and TRBJ2-1, reads DVKVTQSSRYLVKRTGEKVFLECVQDMDHENMFWYRQDPGLGLRLIYFSYDVKMKEKGDIPEGYSVSREKKERFSLILESASTNQTSMYLCATTAGRVYNEQFFGPGTRLTVL.

To note about this clone: The CDR3 extends 3 residues past the end of the read, so its final part is completed from the germline J gene. The chain combines TRBV7-6 with TRBJ2-4; 10 bases agree with TRBD1. There are 16 residues in the CDR3. Losses at the gene ends were 4 bases for V and 2 bases for J; bases not matched to a gene: 5. CDR1 and CDR2 (germline): SGHVS, FNYEAQ. The CDR3 reads CASSSDRGRSKNIQYF. The part of the CDR3 DNA that was read is TGTGCCAGCAGCTCCGACAGGGGGCGGTCCAAAAACATT.

On this clone: The read falls 3 residues short of the CDR3 end, and the missing part is taken from the germline J gene. The chain has TRBV10-1 and TRBJ2-3, with D perhaps matching TRBD1 (5 bases). Germline CDR1 reads WNHNN; CDR2 reads SYGVQD (reference sequence). CDR3 length: 16 residues. Trimming shortened V by 2 bases and J by 0 bases, and 12 bases separated the two germline ends. Partial CDR3 DNA: TGCGCCAGCAGTGAGCGGACAAAAGTTAGCACAGATACG. It yields the protein CASSERTKVSTDT. The full CDR3 protein is CASSERTKVSTDTQYF.

Note on this clone: Read data end 3 residues before the CDR3 end; the end is taken from the germline J gene. The chain uses TRBV5-4 and TRBJ2-5; 9 bases line up with TRBD1. From germline, CDR1 is SGHNT and CDR2 YYREEE (reference sequence). This CDR3 spans 16 amino acids. Trimming removed 0 bases from V and 5 bases from J; junction bases left unmatched: 8. The CDR3 sequence: CASSLDRGRAGETQYF. The part of the CDR3 DNA that was read is TGTGCCAGCAGCTTGGACAGGGGGCGAGCCGGGGAGACC.

Of note for this clone: The read halts 3 residues ahead of the CDR3 end, with the missing end drawn from the germline J gene. The chain combines TRBV18 with TRBJ1-2; D gene ambiguous. Per the germline V gene, CDR1 is KGHSH and CDR2 is LQKENI. The CDR3 covers 12 residues. The sequenced CDR3 bases are TGTGCCAGCTCTTCTAGCTCCTACGAC. Residues: CASSSSSYD. The entire CDR3 protein reads CASSSSSYDYTF.

Comment on this clone: The CDR3 is cut off 3 residues early in the read; its end comes from the germline J gene. The rearrangement joins TRBV7-9 to TRBJ2-4; 9 nucleotides align to TRBD2. The CDR3 loop spans 15 amino acids. CDR1 is SEHNR and CDR2 is FQNEAQ in the germline V gene (reference sequence). Trimming at V came to 1 base and at J to 7 bases, leaving 5 bases not matched to a gene. The CDR3 protein is CASSLGLAEVNIQYF. The CDR3 bases that were read are TGTGCCAGCAGCTTAGGACTAGCGGAAGTGAACATT.

The CDR3 reads CASTTTDYNQPQHF. CDR3 DNA (partial): TGTGCCAGTACCACGACAGATTACAATCAGCCC. The V gene is TRBV19, the J gene TRBJ1-5; perhaps TRBD1 as D (5 bases). The CDR3 is cut off 3 residues early in the read; its end comes from the germline J gene. The V and J ends lost 7 bases and 3 bases respectively, with 13 bases between them. CDR1 is LNHDA and CDR2 is SQIVND in the germline V gene (reference sequence). The length of the CDR3 is 14 residues.

With regard to this clone: Coverage ceases 3 residues before the CDR3 finishes, and the germline J gene fills in the end. The gene calls are TRBV7-9 and TRBJ2-7, with D uncertain. CDR1 and CDR2 from the germline V gene are SEHNR and FQNEAQ (reference sequence). V lost 1 base, J lost 2 bases, and 3 bases lay in between. The CDR3 contains 12 residues. The covered CDR3 bases are TGTGCCAGCAGCTTAGGTACCTACGAG. It yields the protein CASSLGTYE. The CDR3 reads in full as CASSLGTYEQYF.

Of note for this clone: At one end the junction does not follow the germline gene, possibly because of a read error. The DNA ends 3 residues before the CDR3 does, and the rest of the CDR3 is filled in from the germline J gene. This specimen includes other DNA sequences encoding the same CDR3. The rearrangement links TRBV6-7 to TRBJ1-3; D remains ambiguous. TRBV6-7 carries the ORF label, with uncertain function. The CDR3 spans 18 residues. This chain's CDR3 is CASSYTGVVGCSGNTIYF. CDR3 DNA, as far as it was read: TGTGCCAGCAGTTACACCGGCGTTGTCGGGTGCTCTGGAAACACA.

A word on this clone: The read terminates 3 residues ahead of where the CDR3 ends, so the germline J gene completes it. The chain has TRBV7-9 and TRBJ1-2, with D unclear. Trimming cost V 9 bases and J 2 bases, with 7 bases left between them. Germline values: CDR1 SEHNR, CDR2 FQNEAQ (reference sequence). This CDR3 comprises 11 residues. The DNA read from the CDR3 is TGTGCCAGTGCGTCAAACTATGGC. Its translation: CASASNYG. The whole CDR3 sequence reads CASASNYGYTF.

A note on this clone: The read halts 3 residues ahead of the CDR3 end, with the missing end drawn from the germline J gene. The chain joins TRBV6-1 to TRBJ2-2, with 8 bases matching TRBD1. The V gene's germline CDR1 is MNHNS and CDR2 SASEGT. CDR3 length: 14 residues. Partial CDR3 DNA: TGTGCCAGCAGTGAGGACAGGGCTAATTCACCG. Protein: CASSEDRANSP. Given in full, the CDR3 is CASSEDRANSPLFF.

As for this clone: The missing CDR3 end, 3 residues past where the read stops, is filled in from the germline J gene. The genes are TRBV20-1 and TRBJ1-5, with D unresolved. V was trimmed by 3 bases and J by 0 bases, leaving 12 bases between them. The CDR3 sequence is 15 residues long. The germline CDR1 and CDR2 sequences are DFQATT and SNEGSKA (reference sequence). CDR3 bases read: TGCAGTGCTAGCTACGGGGTGTATAGCAATCAGCCC. Translating gives CSASYGVYSNQP. The full CDR3 protein reads CSASYGVYSNQPQHF.

Concerning this clone itself: With the read ending 3 residues before the CDR3 end, the germline J gene is used to fill in that end. J is TRBJ2-1 and V is TRBV5-4, with D possibly being TRBD2 (5 bases). From germline, CDR1 is SGHNT and CDR2 YYREEE (reference sequence). CDR3 length: 13 amino acids. The ends were cut back, 2 bases at V and 7 bases at J, with 10 bases in the middle. CDR3: CASSFAAENEQFF. CDR3 DNA, as far as it was read: TGTGCCAGCAGCTTTGCAGCGGAAAATGAG.

With regard to this clone: The missing CDR3 end, 3 residues past where the read stops, is filled in from the germline J gene. The rearrangement uses TRBV19 and TRBJ2-1, with D possibly matching TRBD2 (6 bases). The V end was cut by 6 bases, the J end by 7 bases, with 19 bases between. The germline gives CDR1 LNHDA, CDR2 SQIVND (reference sequence). The CDR3 is 15 residues long. The CDR3: CASRLANRAGNEQFF. Partial CDR3 DNA: TGTGCCAGTAGACTGGCCAACCGTGCGGGGAATGAG.

Turning to this clone: Coverage ceases 3 residues before the CDR3 finishes, and the germline J gene fills in the end. Other DNA sequences from this sample encode an identical CDR3 as well. V usage is TRBV2 and J usage is TRBJ1-3, with D possibly TRBD1 on 6 matching bases. CDR1 SNHLY and CDR2 FYNNEI come from the germline V gene. V dropped 6 bases and J dropped 3 bases, with 12 bases sitting between them. The CDR3 has 14 amino acids. CDR3 sequence reads: CASRNRVDGNTIYF. The DNA read from the CDR3 is TGTGCCAGCAGGAACAGGGTAGATGGAAACACC. The full variable domain, in which reference TRBV2 and TRBJ1-3 provide the parts outside the CDR3, is EPEVTQTPSHQVTQMGQEVILRCVPISNHLYFYWYRQILGQKVEFLVSFYNNEISEKSEIFDDQFSVERPDGSNFTLKIRSTKLEDSAMYFCASRNRVDGNTIYFGEGSWLTVV.

Remarks on this clone: At one boundary the junction diverges from the germline segment, which might be a read error. The read terminates 3 residues ahead of where the CDR3 ends, so the germline J gene completes it. The chain is built from TRBV7-2 and TRBJ1-2, with a tentative D call TRBD1 (5 bases). The CDR3 length is 14 residues. Germline CDR1 is SGHTA and CDR2 is FQGNSA. CDR3 bases read: TGTGCCAGCAGCTTCGTGGGGACTAACAATGGG. Translated: CASSFVGTNNG. The CDR3 as a whole reads CASSFVGTNNGYTF. The full variable domain, in which reference TRBV7-2 and TRBJ1-2 provide the parts outside the CDR3, is GAGVSQSPSNKVTEKGKDVELRCDPISGHTALYWYRQSLGQGLEFLIYFQGNSAPDKSGLPSDRFSAERTGGSVSTLTIQRTQQEDSAVYLCASSFVGTNNGYTFGSGTRLTVV.

With regard to this clone: The sequence runs out 3 residues before the end of the CDR3; the remainder is reconstructed from the germline J gene. This chain connects TRBV20-1 to TRBJ2-3; D tentatively fits TRBD1 or TRBD2 (7 bases each). This CDR3 is 15 amino acids long. CDR1 is DFQATT, CDR2 SNEGSKA, per germline (reference sequence). Deletions cut 3 bases from V and 6 bases from J, with 19 bases between. Here the CDR3 reads CSARVNRGGIDTQYF. The part of the CDR3 DNA that was read is TGCAGTGCTAGGGTAAACAGGGGAGGGATTGATACG.

About this clone: The read terminates 3 residues before the CDR3 end, so the remaining end is supplied by the germline J gene. V usage is TRBV7-8 and J usage is TRBJ1-2; possibly TRBD1 for D (5 bases). The CDR3 is 16 residues long. Germline loops: CDR1 SGHVS, CDR2 FQNEAQ. The DNA read from the CDR3 is TGTGCCAGCAGCTTAGTAGGACTAGCAACGACAGATACC. The encoded protein is CASSLVGLATTDT. The CDR3, in full, reads CASSLVGLATTDTYTF.

For this clone: The read comes to an end 3 residues before the CDR3 does, leaving the germline J gene to fill in the end. J is TRBJ1-1 and V is TRBV18; D perhaps matches TRBD1 (6 bases). The CDR3 consists of 14 residues. Germline V lookup: CDR1 KGHSH, CDR2 LQKENI. The CDR3: CASSLRGGQETAFF. The CDR3 bases that were read are TGTGCCAGCTCACTTCGCGGGGGCCAAGAGACA.

Concerning this clone itself: Sequencing ends 3 residues short of the CDR3 end; the germline J gene provides the rest. The rearrangement uses TRBV28 and TRBJ2-2, with TRBD1 matching 8 bases. The CDR3 is 15 residues long. Looked up from germline, CDR1 is MDHEN and CDR2 is SYDVKM. The V gene end was trimmed by 4 bases and the J gene end by 5 bases; junction bases not matched to a gene: 6. CDR3 region: CASSSGDRRTGELFF. The covered CDR3 bases are TGTGCCAGCAGTTCCGGGGACAGGCGGACCGGGGAG. The whole variable domain, filled in from reference TRBV28 and TRBJ2-2, reads DVKVTQSSRYLVKRTGEKVFLECVQDMDHENMFWYRQDPGLGLRLIYFSYDVKMKEKGDIPEGYSVSREKKERFSLILESASTNQTSMYLCASSSGDRRTGELFFGEGSRLTVL.

Turning to this clone: The read falls 3 residues short of the CDR3 end, and the missing part is taken from the germline J gene. The chain employs TRBV6-2 or TRBV6-3 and TRBJ2-3, with 7 bases matching TRBD1. CDR1 is MNHEY, CDR2 SVGEGT, per germline. The CDR3 has 15 residues. The CDR3: CASTYRTGLRDSQYF. CDR3 DNA (partial): TGTGCCAGCACCTACCGGACAGGCTTACGTGATTCG.

As regards this clone: Read sequence stops 3 residues before the CDR3 end, and the germline J gene provides the missing end. The chain combines TRBV5-1 with TRBJ2-1; 12 nucleotides line up with TRBD1. CDR1 SGHRS and CDR2 YFSETQ come from the germline V gene. The CDR3 totals 16 residues. The V and J ends lost 4 bases and 7 bases, in that order; junction bases with no gene match: 9. This chain's CDR3 is CASSLRDRGPTNEQFF. The covered CDR3 bases are TGCGCCAGCAGCCTAAGGGACAGGGGGCCGACGAATGAG.

Worth noting for this clone: The read ends 3 residues before the CDR3 terminus; that terminus is restored from the germline J gene. The chain couples TRBV5-8 to TRBJ2-7; D is unresolved. V was clipped by 1 base and J by 2 bases, with 13 bases between them. This CDR3 contains 15 residues. CDR1 SGHTS and CDR2 YDEGEE come from the germline V gene. Incomplete CDR3 DNA: TGTGCCAGCAGCTTGAAGAACAGACCTACCTACGAG. Translation gives CASSLKNRPTYE. The whole CDR3 reads CASSLKNRPTYEQYF.

Concerning this clone itself: The junction and the germline gene differ at one end; a read error may be behind it. The read stops 3 residues short of the end of the CDR3; the missing end is completed from the germline J gene. The identical CDR3 is also encoded by other nucleotide sequences in the sample. V is TRBV18 and J is TRBJ1-3; D is undetermined. The CDR3 length is 15 residues. Germline assignment: CDR1 KGHSH and CDR2 LQKENI. The CDR3 here is CASSLGQVSGNTIYF. The sequenced part of the CDR3 DNA is TGTGCCAGCTCACTGGGTCAGGTCTCTGGAAACACA.

About this clone itself: The read ends 3 residues early relative to the CDR3; the germline J gene fills the gap. The V and J genes are TRBV20-1 and TRBJ2-5; 9 nucleotides match TRBD2. The germline gives CDR1 DFQATT, CDR2 SNEGSKA (reference sequence). The CDR3 totals 14 residues. Trimming took 8 bases from V and 3 from J; bases not matched to a gene: 10. The CDR3 reads CSPRAGGSEETQYF. The sequenced part of the CDR3 DNA is TGCAGTCCCAGGGCGGGGGGGAGTGAAGAGACC.

On this clone itself: The read halts 3 residues ahead of the CDR3 end, with the missing end drawn from the germline J gene. The chain recombines TRBV5-1 with TRBJ2-3; no clear D. The germline V gene has CDR1 SGHRS and CDR2 YFSETQ. The CDR3 totals 16 residues. Trimming stripped 4 bases from V and 0 bases from J, with 15 bases between. The DNA read from the CDR3 is TGCGCCAGCAGCCTAGGATTCCCCAGTAGCACAGATACG. Amino acid sequence: CASSLGFPSSTDT. The CDR3, in full, reads CASSLGFPSSTDTQYF.

Details on this clone: The read ends 3 residues before the CDR3 terminus; that terminus is restored from the germline J gene. The V gene is TRBV2, the J gene TRBJ1-1, with 8 bases fitting TRBD1. The germline V gene has CDR1 SNHLY and CDR2 FYNNEI. J lost 1 base, V lost 9 bases, and 13 bases had no gene match. This CDR3 has 16 amino acids. The CDR3 loop reads CASTGGNGKSNTEAFF. CDR3 bases read: TGTGCCAGTACAGGGGGGAATGGTAAGTCGAACACTGAA.

About this clone itself: Coverage ceases 3 residues before the CDR3 finishes, and the germline J gene fills in the end. The V call is TRBV27, the J call TRBJ2-3, with a weak D call TRBD2 (6 bases). Trimming cost V 5 bases and J 2 bases, with 14 bases left between them. Germline assignment: CDR1 MNHEY and CDR2 SMNVEV (reference sequence). The CDR3 extends over 15 amino acids. Partial CDR3 DNA: TGTGCCAGCAGTCCATCTAGCGCGAACACAGATACG. Its protein product is CASSPSSANTDT. The entire CDR3 sequence reads CASSPSSANTDTQYF.